A single T cell receptor (beta chain) is shown here with its context. Its antigen is not known. Combining a sample-barcoded 5' primer with a J-beta primer mix, a second PCR ran for roughly 6 to 12 cycles. TCRdb recomputed calls from the 5' RACE reads with MiXCR, one row per CDR3 protein. Of approximately 810,000 distinct CDR3 sequences in the sample, 35% to 40% are singletons; the top ten hold around 13%. These data are taken from a study of blood T cells in healthy people across ages. Overall study findings and caveats: Researchers said unsorted PBMCs prevented a conclusive naive versus antigen-experienced comparison.

Per the germline V gene, CDR1 is SGHRS and CDR2 is YFSETQ. V lost 4 bases and J lost 2, with 16 bases in between. This CDR3 region has 15 residues. The rearrangement joins TRBV5-1 to TRBJ2-7, with a tentative D call TRBD2 (6 bases). The TCR originated in a man younger than 35 in good health. Specimen: blood. The CDR3 region has the DNA TGCGCCAGCAGCCCGGGGGTGACCCAAACCTACGAGCAGTACTTC. Translation gives CASSPGVTQTYEQYF.